The text below deals with one T cell receptor (beta chain). This clone was seen only once. Its antigen remains unidentified. Base qualities are not recorded, but no much larger clone differs from it by a single base. The sample comes from a study of cytotoxic CD8 clonotypes in ibrutinib-treated CLL (dated by TCRdb to the early 2020s). For the wider study: The cohort included some 14 treatment-naive and approximately twelve relapsed/refractory patients; some 18 were IGHV unmutated. Responses were partial in 24 patients and complete in 2; after median approximately 66 months follow-up, 14 stayed in remission and roughly twelve progressed. Response samples were taken after a median of around 13 months on treatment, ranging from about 6 to 36 months. On average, each sample had about 250,000 productive templates and more than 75,000 productive rearrangements. Longitudinal samples were obtainable from about 30% of the roughly 90 participants in the trial. Cryopreserved peripheral blood mononuclear cells were obtained before treatment, at response, and at either sustained remission or disease progression. All remission and progressive disease samples were collected while patients were still receiving ibrutinib.

A MiSeq instrument was used for deep resolution sequencing, which targeted depths ranging from 1 in 1 million up to 1 in 200,000 T cells, with coverage averaging 10x for each clonotype. The immunoSEQ hsTCRB Kit was used to generate TCR beta libraries. As for the original processing: The data were analyzed with ImmunoSEQ Analyzer and ImmunoSEQ Data Assistant, and V, D and J gene assignments followed IMGT definitions. Clonality, with values ranging from 0 to 1, was calculated as one minus the normalized Shannon entropy of productive rearrangement frequencies. Only overrepresented clonotypes making up at least 0.05% of the repertoire of each patient were included in the public clonotype analysis. Approximately 14 age-matched healthy donor repertoires from immuneACCESS were used as controls for clonality. This immuneACCESS table, as held by TCRdb, lists in-frame sequences with V and J called but not all clones. Of the missing ones, under half trace to an unresolved V gene in checked studies; the others have no known cause. Clone size and V and J calls were adopted from that table, with D and trimming inferred from the DNA. A total of 130,000 or so clones appear in this sample, around four fifths of them only once. About 3.3% of the sample lies in the top ten.

Broad study findings and their caveats: Public clonotypes were rare and either shrank or stayed stable during treatment, and the rise in clonality at ibrutinib response reflected expansion of private clonotypes. At baseline, clonality was higher than in age-matched healthy donors and showed a strong correlation with circulating CD8+ T-cell counts. Lymph node repertoires were not examined, and the timing of sampling was not matched between patients in sustained remission and those whose disease progressed. Clonality increased at ibrutinib response, stayed stable in sustained remission, and fell back toward baseline at progression.

The CDR3 has 16 amino acids, counting the end cysteine and phenylalanine. Only the CDR3 part of the read is kept: 48 bases, read in frame from the first base. According to the germline V gene (reference sequence), CDR1 reads PRHDT and CDR2 reads FYEKMQ. V is trimmed back by 5 bases and J by 3 bases, and the junction contains 8 bases that no gene match accounts for. The sample's time point label is to be understood as: approximately 2 years on ibrutinib. For TCR beta library preparation, roughly 1.8 micrograms of genomic DNA was extracted from cryopreserved PBMCs. Longitudinal blood samples from CLL patients receiving ibrutinib monotherapy were subjected to high-throughput TCR beta sequencing. Patients were enrolled in a phase 2 open-label single-center ibrutinib monotherapy trial.

The V and J segments used are TRBV13 and TRBJ2-3; TRBD2 agrees with 10 junctional bases. The sequence was collected from a human donor with chronic lymphocytic leukemia. The sample in question was PBMCs, obtained after 24 months of ibrutinib treatment. The CDR3 protein: CASSPRGLAKTDTQYF. The base sequence is TGTGCCAGCAGCCCCCGGGGACTAGCGAAAACAGATACGCAGTATTTT. The full variable domain, with segments outside the CDR3 supplied by the reference TRBV13 and TRBJ2-3 proteins, appears as AAGVIQSPRHLIKEKRETATLKCYPIPRHDTVYWYQQGPGQDPQFLISFYEKMQSDKGSIPDRFSAQQFSDYHSELNMSSLELGDSALYFCASSPRGLAKTDTQYFGPGTRLTVL.